This TCR beta chain was profiled in a study of OX40 agonist ivuxolimab in advanced cancers. At the level of the study: Patients received ivuxolimab, an intravenous treatment, every 2 weeks at 0.01 to 10 mg/kg. The dose-escalation group included hepatocellular carcinoma, melanoma, renal cell carcinoma and head and neck cancer.

Comments on this clone: The target antigen is unknown.

The assay was immunoSEQ multiplex PCR, and TCRdb's table has in-frame clones only and misses some. The data show approximately 99,000 clones, 94% seen once. Study-wide points: The average count of expanded clones was higher among CD8+ T cells than among CD4+.

This receptor was identified in an adult with an advanced solid tumor such as melanoma, head and neck, liver or kidney cancer. Sequenced material: CD4+ or CD8+ T cells sorted from blood, taken in a trial of the OX40 agonist ivuxolimab.

CDR3 loop: CASSRILGPDTQYF. The CDR3 DNA reads TGCGCCAGCAGCCGTATCCTGGGTCCAGATACGCAGTATTTT. This chain joins TRBV4-3 and TRBJ2-3; no definite D call. Germline V CDR1 and CDR2: LGHNA, YSLEER. CDR3 length: 14 residues. Trimming took 4 bases from V and 4 from J, leaving 12 bases between them.